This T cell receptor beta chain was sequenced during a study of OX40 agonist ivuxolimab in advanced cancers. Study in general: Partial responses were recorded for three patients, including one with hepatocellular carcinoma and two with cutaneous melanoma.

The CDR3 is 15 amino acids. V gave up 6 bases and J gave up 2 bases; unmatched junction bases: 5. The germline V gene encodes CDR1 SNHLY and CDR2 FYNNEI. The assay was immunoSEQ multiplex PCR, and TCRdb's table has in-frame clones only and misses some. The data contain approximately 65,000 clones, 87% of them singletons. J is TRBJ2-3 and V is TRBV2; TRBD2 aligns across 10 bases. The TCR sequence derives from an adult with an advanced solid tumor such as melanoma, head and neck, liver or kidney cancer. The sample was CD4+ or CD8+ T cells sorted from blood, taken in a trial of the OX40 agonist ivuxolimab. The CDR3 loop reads CASRTAGGVTDTQYF. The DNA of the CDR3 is TGTGCCAGCAGGACAGCGGGGGGGGTCACAGATACGCAGTATTTT.